This TCR beta chain was observed in a study of blood T cell repertoires in COVID-19. Study-level background: Samples came from the United States, Italy and Spain, spanning acute and convalescent COVID-19.

Trimming removed 5 bases from V and 6 bases from J; junction bases left unmatched: 6. The CDR3 has 14 amino acids. Per germline, CDR1 SGHTA and CDR2 FQGNSA. TCRdb keeps only in-frame clones here, not all; method: immunoSEQ multiplex PCR. The sample has under 200,000 clones; over 65% are singletons. The receptor comes from a man in his sixties with acute or convalescent COVID-19. The chain employs TRBV7-2 and TRBJ1-2, with 10 nucleotides matching TRBD1. The sample taken for sequencing was peripheral blood. Here the CDR3 DNA reads TGTGCCAGCAGCCCACTGACAGGGGGCAATGGCTACACCTTC. It encodes CASSPLTGGNGYTF.